This T cell receptor beta chain is drawn from a study of chemoradiotherapy in HPV16-positive cancers. Study details: Candidate HPV-specific clones and shared TCR motifs came from a couple of HPV16-positive patients. General study results and limits: Functional assays defining HPV-specific T cells used only a couple of HPV16-positive patients. Candidate HPV-specific clones and E7-related TCR motifs grew in tumor during treatment.

The repertoire was sequenced with immunoSEQ multiplex PCR; TCRdb's copy has only in-frame clones and lacks some. The sample has 3,200 or so clones; 75% to 90% are singletons. Over chemoradiotherapy, repertoires were sampled more than once. This CDR3 comprises 13 residues. Germline-derived CDR1 and CDR2 are WSHSY and SAAADI. Trimming stripped 0 bases from V and 7 bases from J, with 9 bases between. On this clone itself: The antigen is undetermined.

V is TRBV10-2 and J is TRBJ1-2, with D possibly TRBD1 on 5 matching bases. The clonotype originates from a human donor with HPV-associated anogenital cancer. The input for sequencing was tumor tissue, taken from a patient who underwent chemoradiotherapy. As DNA, the CDR3 is TGCGCCAGCAGTGAGTCGGGAAGGGGTGGCTACACCTTC. This gives the protein CASSESGRGGYTF.